The 15 T cell receptor beta chains presented below share a single source sample, sequenced in a study of shared clonotypes between healthy human individuals. Repertoires were generated with immunoSEQ multiplex PCR, while TCRdb's copy carries only in-frame clones and drops some. The sample has about 2.3 million clones, less than 95% seen once. Specimen: naive CD4+ T cells from PBMCs. Described subset: CD45RA+ positively selected. The receptors stem from a man aged 18-30 years in good health. Some clones in this sample may be carry-over from other donors' samples.

The chain uses TRBV7-6 and TRBJ1-3; a weak D match, TRBD1 (6 bases). The CDR3 runs 16 residues. CDR1 and CDR2 from the germline V gene are SGHVS and FNYEAQ. V lost 5 bases and J 0 bases, leaving 14 bases between the germline ends. CDR3 protein: CASSASGHYSGNTIYF. CDR3 sequence (DNA): TGTGCCAGCAGCGCCTCGGGACACTACTCTGGAAACACCATATATTTT.

The chain couples TRBV27 to TRBJ2-5; possibly TRBD1 or TRBD2 for D (6 bases each). Trimming shortened V by 5 bases and J by 7 bases, and 23 bases separated the two germline ends. The CDR3 extends over 16 amino acids. Germline V gives CDR1 MNHEY, CDR2 SMNVEV (reference sequence). The CDR3 DNA sequence: TGTGCCAGCAGTACGAATACCCACAGGGTCGGGGGGACCCAGTACTTC. Encoded protein: CASSTNTHRVGGTQYF.

The chain has TRBV28 and TRBJ1-2; D is undetermined. CDR3 length: 14 amino acids. Germline CDR1 MDHEN, CDR2 SYDVKM. The ends were cut back, 4 bases at V and 3 bases at J, with 12 bases in the middle. The CDR3 nucleotides read TGTGCCAGCAGTTGGTACTACCGGGACTATGGCTACACCTTC. Translated: CASSWYYRDYGYTF.

As regards this clone: Distinct nucleotide sequences in the sample also encode this CDR3. The chain links TRBV5-1 to TRBJ2-7, with 10 bases identical to TRBD1. This CDR3 spans 15 amino acids. V lost 0 bases, J lost 4 bases, and 4 bases stayed unmatched. Germline values: CDR1 SGHRS, CDR2 YFSETQ. CDR3: CASSLGTGGLYEQYF. CDR3 in DNA: TGCGCCAGCAGCTTGGGGACAGGGGGACTATACGAGCAGTACTTC.

The J gene is TRBJ1-4, the V gene TRBV19, with no clear D. Trimming shortened V by 3 bases and J by 6 bases, and 11 bases separated the two germline ends. CDR1 and CDR2 (germline): LNHDA, SQIVND (reference sequence). The CDR3 spans 14 residues. CDR3 residues: CASSISPTYEKLFF. CDR3 coding DNA: TGTGCCAGTAGTATCTCACCCACCTATGAAAAACTGTTTTTT.

The chain carries TRBV25-1 and TRBJ1-3, with unresolved D. Per germline, CDR1 MGHDK and CDR2 SYGVNS. Trimming stripped 3 bases from V and 8 bases from J, with 11 bases between. The CDR3 extends over 13 amino acids. For the CDR3, the DNA is TGTGCCAGCAGTGACCTTGGGGTGGACACCATATATTTT. This codes for CASSDLGVDTIYF.

As DNA, the CDR3 is TGTGCCAGCAGCGTCACGGCGGAAGAGGGGGATACGCAGTATTTT. Protein product: CASSVTAEEGDTQYF. This chain uses TRBV9 with TRBJ2-3; the D call may be TRBD1 or TRBD2 (5 bases each). Germline assignment: CDR1 SGDLS and CDR2 YYNGEE. CDR3 length: 15 amino acids. V was trimmed by 2 bases and J by 6 bases, leaving 16 bases between them.

As regards this clone: This sample includes further DNA sequences coding for the same CDR3. The gene calls are TRBV9 and TRBJ2-1; no definite D call. The length of the CDR3 is 13 residues. Trimming left V 0 bases short and J 5 bases short, with 6 bases between. Germline V gene sequence: CDR1 SGDLS, CDR2 YYNGEE. The CDR3 region has the DNA TGTGCCAGCAGCGTAGCACCCAACAATGAGCAGTTCTTC. It translates to CASSVAPNNEQFF. Filled out from reference TRBV9 and TRBJ2-1, the complete variable domain reads DSGVTQTPKHLITATGQRVTLRCSPRSGDLSVYWYQQSLDQGLQFLIQYYNGEERAKGNILERFSAQQFPDLHSELNLSSLELGDSALYFCASSVAPNNEQFFGPGTRLTVL.

In DNA form, the CDR3 reads TGTGCCTGGAGTGCGGTCTGGGGGCACACAGATACGCAGTATTTT. Its protein product is CAWSAVWGHTDTQYF. The chain employs TRBV30 and TRBJ2-3; a possible D gene is TRBD1 (6 bases). Trimming stripped 1 base from V and 2 bases from J, with 13 bases between. Germline values: CDR1 GTSNPN, CDR2 SVGIG (reference sequence). CDR3 length equals 15 residues.

This chain connects TRBV19 to TRBJ2-7; TRBD1 aligns across 7 bases. This CDR3 contains 15 residues. The V and J ends lost 4 bases and 2 bases, in that order; junction bases with no gene match: 8. CDR1 is LNHDA, CDR2 SQIVND, per germline (reference sequence). The chain's CDR3 is CASSTQGTRAYEQYF. The CDR3 DNA reads TGTGCCAGTAGTACACAGGGGACGCGGGCCTACGAGCAGTACTTC.

V and J are TRBV5-1 and TRBJ2-3; D call uncertain. Germline V gene lookup returns CDR1 SGHRS and CDR2 YFSETQ. There are 15 residues in the CDR3. Deletions cut 4 bases from V and 0 bases from J, with 12 bases between. DNA of the CDR3: TGCGCCAGCAGCCCAGACGGAACTAGCACAGATACGCAGTATTTT. Amino acid sequence: CASSPDGTSTDTQYF.

As for this clone: Other DNA sequences within the sample encode an identical CDR3. This chain uses TRBV15 with TRBJ1-3; unclear D gene. CDR1 and CDR2 from the germline V gene are LNHNV and YYDKDF (reference sequence). Trimming stripped 1 base from V and 2 bases from J, with 3 bases between. This CDR3 comprises 13 residues. CDR3 DNA: TGTGCCACCAGCAGAGGAACTGGAAACACCATATATTTT. This encodes CATSRGTGNTIYF. Full variable domain (missing parts from reference TRBV15 and TRBJ1-3): DAMVIQNPRYQVTQFGKPVTLSCSQTLNHNVMYWYQQKSSQAPKLLFHYYDKDFNNEADTPDNFQSRRPNTSFCFLDIRSPGLGDTAMYLCATSRGTGNTIYFGEGSWLTVV.

For the CDR3, the DNA is TGTGCCAGCAGCTCGGGGGACTATGGCTACACCTTC. Encoded protein: CASSSGDYGYTF. The chain has TRBV5-4 and TRBJ1-2; D perhaps matches TRBD1 (5 bases). The CDR3 contains 12 residues. In germline, CDR1 is SGHNT, CDR2 YYREEE (reference sequence). The V end lost 3 bases, the J end lost 3 bases, and 6 bases lay between the germline ends. Complete variable domain (other parts from reference TRBV5-4 and TRBJ1-2): ETGVTQSPTHLIKTRGQQVTLRCSSQSGHNTVSWYQQALGQGPQFIFQYYREEENGRGNFPPRFSGLQFPNYSSELNVNALELDDSALYLCASSSGDYGYTFGSGTRLTVV.

CDR3 DNA: TGTGCCAGCAGCTTAGTGCGGGGGCGAGGAAACACCATATATTTT. Its protein product is CASSLVRGRGNTIYF. V is TRBV11-2 and J is TRBJ1-3; the D gene is possibly TRBD1 (6 bases). Looked up from germline, CDR1 is SGHAT and CDR2 is FQNNGV. CDR3 length: 15 residues. Trimming stripped 1 base from V and 4 bases from J, with 11 bases between.

The chain links TRBV29-1 to TRBJ1-4, with TRBD1 identical over 7 bases. Germline V gene data show CDR1 as SQVTM and CDR2 as ANQGSEA. The CDR3 runs to 14 residues. The V and J ends lost 6 bases and 5 bases, in that order; junction bases with no gene match: 9. CDR3 region: CSVGAGQPNEKLFF. CDR3 coding DNA: TGCAGCGTGGGGGCGGGACAGCCAAATGAAAAACTGTTTTTT.